The present TCR beta chain was sequenced within a study of T cell repertoires in cytomegalovirus infection. For the study at large: Well-studied HLA-B-restricted epitopes and recently identified HLA-C-restricted epitopes of CMV were both used in the study. CMV infection and matching HLA type were both indicated by public TCR beta signatures.

Comments on this clonotype: Its antigen is unknown.

TCRdb called the reads again in MiXCR, with one record for every CDR3 protein. The sample records approximately 770,000 distinct CDR3 sequences, under 35% being singletons. Germline values: CDR1 MNHEY, CDR2 SVGEGT. The V end lost 1 base, the J end lost 3 bases, and 10 bases lay between the germline ends. This CDR3 contains 14 residues. The V call is TRBV6-2 or TRBV6-3, the J call TRBJ2-7; D unresolved. This receptor was identified in a human donor in good health (CMV status not recorded). Some clones in this sample may be carry-over from other donors' samples. This specimen was cultured CD8+ T cells from PBMCs, taken from culture after CMV antigen stimulation. As DNA, the CDR3 is TGTGCCAGCAGTTACTGCATGGGAAACTACGAGCAGTACGTC. This encodes CASSYCMGNYEQYV.